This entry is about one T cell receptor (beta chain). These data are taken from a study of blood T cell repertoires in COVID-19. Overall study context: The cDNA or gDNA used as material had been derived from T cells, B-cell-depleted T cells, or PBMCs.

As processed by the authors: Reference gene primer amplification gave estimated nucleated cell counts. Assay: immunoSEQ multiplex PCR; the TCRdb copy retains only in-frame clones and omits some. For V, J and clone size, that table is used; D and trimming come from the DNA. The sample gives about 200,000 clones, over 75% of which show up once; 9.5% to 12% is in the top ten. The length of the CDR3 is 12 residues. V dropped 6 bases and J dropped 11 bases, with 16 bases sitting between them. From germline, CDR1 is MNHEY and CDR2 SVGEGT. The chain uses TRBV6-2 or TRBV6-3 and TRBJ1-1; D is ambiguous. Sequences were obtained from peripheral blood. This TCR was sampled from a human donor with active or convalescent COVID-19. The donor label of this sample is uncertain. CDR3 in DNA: TGTGCCAGCAGCCCCGGCGCCCGGAGGGCTTTCTTT. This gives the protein CASSPGARRAFF.